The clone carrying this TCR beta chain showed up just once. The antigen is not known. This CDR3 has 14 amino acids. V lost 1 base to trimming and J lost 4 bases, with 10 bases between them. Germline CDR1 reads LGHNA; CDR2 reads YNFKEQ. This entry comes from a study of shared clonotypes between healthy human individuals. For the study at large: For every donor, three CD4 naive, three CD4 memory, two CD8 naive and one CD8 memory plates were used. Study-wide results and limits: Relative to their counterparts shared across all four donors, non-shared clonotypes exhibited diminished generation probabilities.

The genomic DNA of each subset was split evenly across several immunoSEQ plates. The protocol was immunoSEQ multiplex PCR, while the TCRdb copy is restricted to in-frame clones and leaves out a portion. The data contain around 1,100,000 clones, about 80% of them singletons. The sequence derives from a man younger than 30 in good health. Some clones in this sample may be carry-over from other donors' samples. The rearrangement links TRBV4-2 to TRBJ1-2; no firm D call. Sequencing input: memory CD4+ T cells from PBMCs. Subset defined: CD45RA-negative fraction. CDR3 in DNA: TGTGCCAGCAGCCAAGCTCCGGCCTCCTATGGCTACACCTTC. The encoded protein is CASSQAPASYGYTF.